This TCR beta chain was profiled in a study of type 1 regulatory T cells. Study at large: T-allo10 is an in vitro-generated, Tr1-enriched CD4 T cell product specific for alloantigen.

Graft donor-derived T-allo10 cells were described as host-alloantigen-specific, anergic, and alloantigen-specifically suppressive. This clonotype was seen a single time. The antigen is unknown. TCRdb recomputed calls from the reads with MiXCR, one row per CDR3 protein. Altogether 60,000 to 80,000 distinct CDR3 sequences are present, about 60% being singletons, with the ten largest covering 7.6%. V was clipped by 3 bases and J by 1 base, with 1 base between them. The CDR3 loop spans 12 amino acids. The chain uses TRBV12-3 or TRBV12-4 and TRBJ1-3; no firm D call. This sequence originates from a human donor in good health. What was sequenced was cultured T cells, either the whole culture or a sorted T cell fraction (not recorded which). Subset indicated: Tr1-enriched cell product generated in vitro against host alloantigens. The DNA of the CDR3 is TGTGCCAGCAGTTTGTCTGGAAACACCATATATTTT. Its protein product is CASSLSGNTIYF.